The rows below give T cell receptor beta chains drawn from one sample of a study of neurological immune-mediated disorders. TCRdb independently ran MiXCR on the 5' RACE reads; one entry per CDR3 protein. The sample holds 55,000 to 70,000 distinct CDR3 sequences; roughly 3.6% are singletons and the top ten take approximately 1.2%. The sequenced sample consisted of PBMCs. Receptors originate from a man in his thirties or forties with multiple sclerosis. CDR3s include the opening cysteine and the closing phenylalanine or tryptophan. The D gene is left open where the match is weak. Part of the rows lack a size; the others show once, few, many or a class for expanded clones.

TRBV3-1,TRBJ2-1,many,15,TRBD2,CASSHPGLEYNEQFF,TGTGCCAGCAGCCACCCGGGACTAGAATACAATGAGCAGTTCTTC
TRBV7-2,TRBJ2-6,many,15,-,CASSSRTAGANVLTF,TGTGCCAGCAGCTCTCGGACAGCCGGGGCCAACGTCCTGACTTTC
TRBV14,TRBJ1-5,many,14,-,CASSPGDSNQPQHF,TGTGCCAGCAGCCCCGGGGATAGCAATCAGCCCCAGCATTTT
TRBV4-1,TRBJ1-4,many,14,TRBD1,CASSQGRGDEKLFF,TGCGCCAGCAGCCAAGGCAGGGGGGATGAAAAACTGTTTTTT
TRBV20-1,TRBJ1-1,many,13,-,CSASPSGWTEAFF,TGCAGTGCTTCCCCAAGCGGATGGACTGAAGCTTTCTTT
TRBV20-1,TRBJ1-2,few,13,TRBD1,CSAGDRGNYGYTF,TGCAGTGCGGGGGACAGGGGGAACTATGGCTACACCTTC
TRBV20-1,TRBJ2-3,many,15,TRBD2,CSVPPASGVSDTQYF,TGCAGTGTTCCGCCGGCTAGCGGGGTTTCAGATACGCAGTATTTT
TRBV20-1,TRBJ1-2,many,16,-,CSASFAGDRVDYGYTF,TGCAGTGCTAGTTTCGCAGGGGATAGAGTTGACTATGGCTACACCTTC
TRBV3-1,TRBJ1-4,many,15,-,CASSQTRSLGEKLFF,TGTGCCAGCAGCCAAACGAGGTCATTAGGTGAAAAACTGTTTTTT
TRBV28,TRBJ1-1,many,13,-,CASSLTGETEAFF,TGTGCCAGCAGTTTAACGGGGGAAACTGAAGCTTTCTTT
TRBV12-3/TRBV12-4,TRBJ1-2,many,13,-,CASSLEGDLWEAF,TGTGCCAGCAGTCTAGAGGGTGATCTCTGGGAGGCCTTC
TRBV5-1,TRBJ2-3,once,16,TRBD2,CASSCLAEELTDTQYF,TGCGCCAGCAGCTGTCTAGCGGAAGAACTCACAGATACGCAGTATTTT
TRBV20-1,TRBJ2-5,many,11,-,CRAGTMETQYF,TGCAGGGCCGGGACCATGGAGACCCAGTACTTC
TRBV5-1,TRBJ2-5,many,15,-,CASSLAQWGQETQYF,TGCGCCAGCAGCTTGGCCCAGTGGGGCCAAGAGACCCAGTACTTC
TRBV7-2,TRBJ2-7,many,15,TRBD2,CASSQAGTTNHEQYF,TGTGCCAGCAGCCAAGCCGGGACTACCAATCACGAGCAGTACTTC
TRBV24-1,TRBJ2-2,-,18,TRBD1,CATSDLPGQEPNTGELFF,TGTGCCACCAGTGATTTGCCCGGACAGGAGCCCAACACCGGGGAGCTGTTTTTT
TRBV20-1,TRBJ1-5,-,14,-,CSARESRSPRPQHF,TGCAGTGCTAGAGAGTCCAGGAGCCCGCGGCCCCAGCATTTT
TRBV20-1,TRBJ2-1,many,12,-,CSARQLYNEQFF,TGCAGTGCTAGACAACTCTACAATGAGCAGTTCTTC
TRBV9,TRBJ1-6,many,16,-,CASSVGGNSYNSPLHF,TGTGCCAGCAGCGTAGGGGGGAACTCCTATAATTCACCCCTCCACTTT
TRBV5-1,TRBJ2-5,many,15,TRBD2,CASSSASGGGETQYF,TGCGCCAGCAGCAGCGCTAGCGGCGGGGGAGAGACCCAGTACTTC
TRBV20-1,TRBJ1-1,many,12,-,CSARDLITEAFF,TGCAGTGCTAGAGATCTTATAACTGAAGCTTTCTTT
TRBV5-1,TRBJ2-1,many,14,-,CASSLSQTYNEQFF,TGCGCCAGCAGCTTGTCGCAGACCTACAATGAGCAGTTCTTC